These T cell receptor beta chains were read from a single sample in a study of cytomegalovirus exposure and HLA in healthy donors. The data were produced by immunoSEQ multiplex PCR, yet TCRdb's version contains in-frame clones alone and is incomplete. Seen here are about 120,000 clones, under 90% observed once, and the top ten hold around 2.3%. Sequenced input: PBMCs. These TCRs come from a woman between 40 and 55 years old in good health and CMV-seronegative. Each CDR3 is given with its conserved first and last residue. Fields, in order: CDR3 DNA, CDR3 protein, D gene, V gene, clone size, J gene. The D gene is left open where the match is weak. The size of a clone is reported for some rows only, either as once, few or many, or as a class for expanded clones.

TGTGCCAGCATGTCCAGGGTCTATGGCTACACCTTC | CASMSRVYGYTF | - | TRBV9 | - | TRBJ1-2
TGCGCCAGCAGCCAAGAGAGGGTAGTACGTCAAGAGACCCAGTACTTC | CASSQERVVRQETQYF | - | TRBV4-1 | - | TRBJ2-5
TGTGCCAGCACTCCAGGGGACAAGAGAGGGGCCCAGTACTTC | CASTPGDKRGAQYF | - | TRBV5-6 | - | TRBJ2-5
TGTGCCAGCAGCTCCGGACAGGGGGCGACGGGCACTGAAGCTTTCTTT | CASSSGQGATGTEAFF | TRBD1 | TRBV7-9 | - | TRBJ1-1
TGTGCCAGCAGTACTCGACAGTTCCAAGCTTTCTTT | CASSTRQFQAFF | - | TRBV28 | - | TRBJ1-1
TGTGCCAGCTCACCCGGCCGGGACAGGGCGGGAGATACGCAGTATTTT | CASSPGRDRAGDTQYF | TRBD1 | TRBV18 | - | TRBJ2-3
TGTGCCAGCAGCTTAGTCAGGGGGCGCGCAGATACGCAGTATTTT | CASSLVRGRADTQYF | TRBD1 | TRBV7-3 | - | TRBJ2-3
TGTGCCAGTAGGTCACAGGGATTGGGGGAAAAACTGTTTTTT | CASRSQGLGEKLFF | - | TRBV19 | - | TRBJ1-4
TGTGCCAGCAGCCAATTACTAGCGGGGGACGAGCAGTACTTC | CASSQLLAGDEQYF | TRBD2 | TRBV14 | - | TRBJ2-7
TGTGCCAGCAGTGTTGCCGGGACTAGCTCCTACGAGCAGTACTTC | CASSVAGTSSYEQYF | TRBD2 | TRBV2 | - | TRBJ2-7
TGTGCCAGCAGAGGTAGCGGGGGCACAGATACGCAGTATTTT | CASRGSGGTDTQYF | TRBD2 | TRBV6-6 | once | TRBJ2-3
TGCAGCGTGGAAGAAGGACAGGGTGGCGGCGAGCAGTACTTC | CSVEEGQGGGEQYF | TRBD1 | TRBV29-1 | - | TRBJ2-7
TGTGCCAGCAGAAGGAGCTACGAGCAGTACTTC | CASRRSYEQYF | - | TRBV6-5 | few | TRBJ2-7
TGTGCCAGATTCCGGGAGGGACCGACCTACGAGCAGTACTTC | CARFREGPTYEQYF | - | TRBV21-1 | - | TRBJ2-7
TGCAGCGGCCTCGGGGGGGCCGGTCGGGAGACCCAGTACTTC | CSGLGGAGRETQYF | TRBD2 | TRBV29-1 | - | TRBJ2-5
TGCGCCAGCAGCAGGGGGATCTACGAGCAGTACTTC | CASSRGIYEQYF | - | TRBV5-1 | - | TRBJ2-7
TGTGCCAGCAGCTTAGATTCCGATGAGCAGTTCTTC | CASSLDSDEQFF | - | TRBV11-3 | - | TRBJ2-1
TGTGCCAGCAGCTTAGTTGCGGGGGCTGGCTCCTACAATGAGCAGTTCTTC | CASSLVAGAGSYNEQFF | - | TRBV7-2 | - | TRBJ2-1
TGTGCCAGCTCCCAAGGGGTCTTCAATGAGCAGTTCTTC | CASSQGVFNEQFF | - | TRBV9 | - | TRBJ2-1
TGTGCCAGCTCACCATTGGCGGGGGCCTACAATGAGCAGTTCTTC | CASSPLAGAYNEQFF | TRBD2 | TRBV18 | - | TRBJ2-1
TGTGCCAGCAGCCAATCGGGGGTAACCTACGAGCAGTACTTC | CASSQSGVTYEQYF | - | TRBV28 | few | TRBJ2-7
TGTGCCAGCAGTGTATGGGACAGGGGGGATGGCTACACCTTC | CASSVWDRGDGYTF | TRBD1 | TRBV2 | few | TRBJ1-2
TGTGCCAGCAGCAATTCATCGGACTCAAACTCCTACGAGCAGTACTTC | CASSNSSDSNSYEQYF | - | TRBV21-1 | - | TRBJ2-7
TGTGCCAGCAGCCAGGGGCCCCCCAATTCACCCCTCCACTTT | CASSQGPPNSPLHF | - | TRBV5-6 | - | TRBJ1-6
TGCGCCAGCAGCTTGGGTTCTAGCGGGGGGCTCCCCTACAATGAGCAGTTCTTC | CASSLGSSGGLPYNEQFF | TRBD2 | TRBV5-1 | - | TRBJ2-1
TGTGCCAGCAGTTACTTCGGGTCATCTGAAGCTTTCTTT | CASSYFGSSEAFF | - | TRBV6-5 | - | TRBJ1-1
TGTGCCAGCAGCGTAGACCTGAGTAGTAATCAGTTCTTC | CASSVDLSSNQFF | - | TRBV9 | few | TRBJ2-1
TGTGCCAGCTCCAGTGGAGCGACCTACGAGCAGTACTTC | CASSSGATYEQYF | - | TRBV2 | - | TRBJ2-7
TGTGCCAGCAGTGACTCGGCTAGCGGGGGCACAGATACGCAGTATTTT | CASSDSASGGTDTQYF | TRBD2 | TRBV6-4 | many | TRBJ2-3
TGTGCCAGCAGTGATTGGGGACTAGCGGGAGTCGGGGAGCTGTTTTTT | CASSDWGLAGVGELFF | TRBD2 | TRBV2 | few | TRBJ2-2
TGTGCCAGCAGTTTAACGGCAGGATGGCAAGAGACCCAGTACTTC | CASSLTAGWQETQYF | - | TRBV25-1 | - | TRBJ2-5
TGTGCCAGCAGCCAAGCTTCTCTCAGCGGGAGGCTCAGCGAGCAGTACTTC | CASSQASLSGRLSEQYF | TRBD2 | TRBV4-2 | - | TRBJ2-7
TGTGCCAGCAGTCGGGGGGCCGGGAGTTACGAGCAGTACTTC | CASSRGAGSYEQYF | - | TRBV28 | - | TRBJ2-7
TGTGCCAGCAGGATGGGGACTAGCTCCTACGAGCAGTACTTC | CASRMGTSSYEQYF | TRBD2 | TRBV7-9 | - | TRBJ2-7
TGTGCCAGCAGCTTAAGGACAGGGAAAGTCACTGGAAACACCATATATTTT | CASSLRTGKVTGNTIYF | TRBD1 | TRBV7-9 | few | TRBJ1-3
TGCGCCAGCAGTGACCCCGGGACTAGCGCCTACGAGCAGTACTTC | CASSDPGTSAYEQYF | TRBD2 | TRBV10-2 | - | TRBJ2-7
TGCAGCGTGGACTCGACACAGGGGCTGGATGGCTACACCTTC | CSVDSTQGLDGYTF | TRBD1 | TRBV29-1 | - | TRBJ1-2
TGTGCCACCACCGGGAACAGGGGGCTGGGTCAGCCCCAGCATTTT | CATTGNRGLGQPQHF | TRBD1 | TRBV15 | - | TRBJ1-5
TGTGCCAGCAGTTTTGGTCGGGGGGTCGGCTACACCTTC | CASSFGRGVGYTF | - | TRBV27 | - | TRBJ1-2
TGTGCCAGCAGCCAGGGGCCGGGACAGAACACCATATATTTT | CASSQGPGQNTIYF | TRBD1 | TRBV6-6 | - | TRBJ1-3
TGTGCCAGCAGCTCCTCGGTCAATCCCTACGAGCAGTACTTC | CASSSSVNPYEQYF | - | TRBV13 | - | TRBJ2-7
TGTGCCAGCAGGGCACCGGGGGGAAACACCATATATTTT | CASRAPGGNTIYF | - | TRBV28 | - | TRBJ1-3
TGTGCCAGCAGTGCGAAGATTCCGGGGGGCAGGTCCATCTATGGCTACACCTTC | CASSAKIPGGRSIYGYTF | - | TRBV6-1 | - | TRBJ1-2